This T cell receptor beta chain was found in a study of cytomegalovirus exposure and HLA in healthy donors. Study results and limitations: 87-base-pair reads could not separate some V segments, including TRBV6-2 and TRBV6-3. Several top significant clusters appeared, in a later analysis, to be linked to common viral pathogens. CMV serostatus stood as the only immune exposure information on hand.

The CDR3 has 16 residues. The V end was cut by 0 bases, the J end by 3 bases, with 12 bases between. The germline CDR1 and CDR2 sequences are MGHRA and YSYEKL. The PCR was carried out with 60 Vbeta primers and 13 Jbeta primers. Only in-frame clones appear in the TCRdb table, and some are missing; sequencing was by immunoSEQ multiplex PCR. The table records fewer than 95,000 clones, under 85% of them present only once. Note on this clone: Its target is not known.

V is TRBV4-1 and J is TRBJ1-5, with D unclear. The sample was PBMCs. This receptor was taken from a woman in her forties in good health and CMV-seropositive. The CDR3 DNA reads TGCGCCAGCAGCCAAGAGTATACGGGGTTCAATCAGCCCCAGCATTTT. Translation: CASSQEYTGFNQPQHF.